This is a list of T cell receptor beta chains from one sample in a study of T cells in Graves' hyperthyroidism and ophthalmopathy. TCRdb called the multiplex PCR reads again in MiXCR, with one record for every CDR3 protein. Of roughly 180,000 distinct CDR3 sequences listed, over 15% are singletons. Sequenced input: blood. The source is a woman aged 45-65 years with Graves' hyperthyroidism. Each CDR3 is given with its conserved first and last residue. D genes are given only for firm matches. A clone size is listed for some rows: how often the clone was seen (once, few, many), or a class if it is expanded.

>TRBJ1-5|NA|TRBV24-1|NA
CATSPGDTPIQPQHF
TGTGCCACCAGCCCTGGGGATACTCCCATCCAGCCCCAGCATTTT
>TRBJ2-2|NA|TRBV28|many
CASSSRLPTGELFF
TGTGCCAGCAGTTCTCGACTACCCACCGGGGAGCTGTTTTTT
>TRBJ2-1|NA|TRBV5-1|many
CASSLDGQVNEQFF
TGCGCCAGCAGCTTGGATGGCCAGGTGAATGAGCAGTTCTTC
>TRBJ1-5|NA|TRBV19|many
CASNRGGNGNQPQHF
TGTGCCAGTAATCGTGGAGGGAACGGCAATCAGCCCCAGCATTTT
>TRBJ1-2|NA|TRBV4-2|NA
CASSQEGYYGYTF
TGTGCCAGCAGCCAAGAGGGCTACTATGGCTACACCTTC
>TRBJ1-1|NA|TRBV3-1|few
CASSQDSWAFF
TGTGCCAGCAGCCAAGACAGTTGGGCTTTCTTT
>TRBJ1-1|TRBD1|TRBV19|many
CASSMQGAGNTEAFF
TGTGCCAGTAGTATGCAGGGGGCAGGGAACACTGAAGCTTTCTTT
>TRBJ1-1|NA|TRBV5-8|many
CASSFWRREETEAFF
TGTGCCAGCAGCTTTTGGAGGAGAGAGGAGACTGAAGCTTTCTTT
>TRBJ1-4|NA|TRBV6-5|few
CASSYGQDAENLFF
TGTGCCAGCAGTTACGGGCAGGACGCGGAAAACCTGTTTTTT
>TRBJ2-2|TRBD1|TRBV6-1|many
CASTGTGPTGELFF
TGTGCCAGCACGGGGACAGGGCCCACCGGGGAGCTGTTTTTT
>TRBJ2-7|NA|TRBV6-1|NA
CASSESLDSSYEQYF
TGTGCCAGCAGTGAATCCTTGGACAGCTCCTACGAGCAGTACTTC
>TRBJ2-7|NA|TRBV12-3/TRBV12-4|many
CASSLQGIYEQYF
TGTGCCAGCAGTTTACAGGGTATCTACGAGCAGTACTTC
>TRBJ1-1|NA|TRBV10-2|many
CASSESGGTEAFF
TGCGCCAGCAGTGAGTCGGGGGGCACTGAAGCTTTCTTT
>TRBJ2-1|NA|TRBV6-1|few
CASSEGGSGDEQFF
TGTGCCAGCAGTGAAGGTGGTTCAGGTGATGAGCAGTTCTTC
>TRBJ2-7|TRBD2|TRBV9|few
CASSQTSGGAYEQYF
TGTGCCAGCAGCCAAACTAGCGGGGGGGCCTACGAGCAGTACTTC
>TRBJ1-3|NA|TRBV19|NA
CASTVVGVSGNTIYF
TGTGCCAGTACCGTGGTGGGGGTTTCTGGAAACACCATATATTTT
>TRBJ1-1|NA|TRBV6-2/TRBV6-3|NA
CASSSGKGRMIAEAFF
TGTGCCAGCAGTTCAGGGAAGGGTCGTATGATCGCTGAAGCTTTCTTT
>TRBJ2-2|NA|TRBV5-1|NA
CASSLGSGNTGELFF
TGCGCCAGCAGCTTGGGCTCGGGTAACACCGGGGAGCTGTTTTTT
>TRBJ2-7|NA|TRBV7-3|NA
CASSLSSKGGYEQYF
TGTGCCAGCAGCTTAAGCTCGAAGGGAGGCTACGAGCAGTACTTC
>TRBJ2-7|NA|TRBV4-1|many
CASSQSGTASYEQYF
TGCGCCAGCAGCCAATCCGGGACTGCCTCCTACGAGCAGTACTTC
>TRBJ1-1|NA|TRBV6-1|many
CASSWGGLFTEAFF
TGTGCCAGCAGCTGGGGGGGGCTGTTCACTGAAGCTTTCTTT
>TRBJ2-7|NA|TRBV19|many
CASSIGAGTYEQYF
TGTGCCAGTAGTATTGGGGCGGGAACCTACGAGCAGTACTTC
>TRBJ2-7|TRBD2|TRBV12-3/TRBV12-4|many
CASSRGRGGSYEQYF
TGTGCCAGCAGTCGAGGGCGGGGGGGCTCCTACGAGCAGTACTTC
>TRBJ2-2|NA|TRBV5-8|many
CASSQRGHIHAGELFF
TGTGCCAGCAGCCAACGGGGACATATTCACGCCGGGGAGCTGTTTTTT
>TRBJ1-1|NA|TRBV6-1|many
CASSEAGTGGIEAFF
TGTGCCAGCAGTGAAGCCGGGACCGGAGGCATTGAAGCTTTCTTT
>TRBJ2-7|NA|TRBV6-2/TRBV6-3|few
CASSYSGSYEQYF
TGTGCCAGCAGTTACTCCGGATCCTACGAGCAGTACTTC
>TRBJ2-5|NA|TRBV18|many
CASSPLDLLGGETQYF
TGTGCCAGCTCACCGCTCGATTTACTAGGAGGAGAGACCCAGTACTTC
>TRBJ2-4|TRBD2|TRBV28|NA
CASSSGLALGKNIQYF
TGTGCCAGCAGTTCAGGACTAGCATTAGGCAAAAACATTCAGTACTTC
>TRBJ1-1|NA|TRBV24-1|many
CATSDIGDTEAFF
TGTGCCACCAGTGATATCGGCGACACTGAAGCTTTCTTT
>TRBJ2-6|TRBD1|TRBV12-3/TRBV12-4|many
CASSPGQRASGANVLTF
TGTGCCAGCAGTCCGGGACAGCGAGCTTCTGGGGCCAACGTCCTGACTTTC
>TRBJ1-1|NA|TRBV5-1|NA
CASSLEGHKATEAFF
TGCGCCAGCAGCTTGGAGGGACATAAGGCCACTGAAGCTTTCTTT
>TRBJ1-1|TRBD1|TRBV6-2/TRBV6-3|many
CASSQGVDEAFF
TGTGCCAGCAGTCAGGGGGTTGATGAAGCTTTCTTT
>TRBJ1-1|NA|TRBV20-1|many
CSARDPQGKNTEAFF
TGCAGTGCTAGAGACCCGCAGGGAAAGAACACTGAAGCTTTCTTT
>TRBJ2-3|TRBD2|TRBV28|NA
CASVPGLPTDTQYF
TGTGCCAGCGTACCGGGACTACCCACAGATACGCAGTATTTT
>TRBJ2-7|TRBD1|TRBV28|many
CASSSGTGWRYEQYF
TGTGCCAGCAGTTCCGGGACAGGGTGGCGGTACGAGCAGTACTTC
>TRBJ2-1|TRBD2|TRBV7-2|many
CASSFVGTNYNEQFF
TGTGCCAGCAGCTTTGTAGGGACTAACTACAATGAGCAGTTCTTC
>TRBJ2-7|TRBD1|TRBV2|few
CASRGTGTYEQYF
TGTGCCAGCAGGGGGACAGGGACCTACGAGCAGTACTTC
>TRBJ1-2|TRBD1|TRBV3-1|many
CASSRRGTEDYGYTF
TGTGCCAGCAGCCGACGGGGGACAGAGGACTATGGCTACACCTTC
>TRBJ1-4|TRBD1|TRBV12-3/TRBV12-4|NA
CASSEGAGGKEKLFF
TGTGCCAGCAGTGAAGGGGCAGGGGGGAAGGAAAAACTGTTTTTT
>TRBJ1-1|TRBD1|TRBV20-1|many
CSASGQGVGEAFF
TGCAGTGCTTCGGGACAGGGAGTAGGTGAAGCTTTCTTT
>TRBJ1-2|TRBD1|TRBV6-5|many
CASSYSNRGNGYTF
TGTGCCAGCAGTTACTCGAACAGGGGGAATGGCTACACCTTC
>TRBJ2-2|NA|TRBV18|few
CASSLQVNTGELFF
TGTGCCAGCTCGCTACAGGTGAACACCGGGGAGCTGTTTTTT
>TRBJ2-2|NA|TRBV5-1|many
CASSVGSNAGELFF
TGCGCCAGCAGCGTCGGGTCCAACGCCGGGGAGCTGTTTTTT
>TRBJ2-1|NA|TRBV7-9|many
CASSLALGLYNEQFF
TGTGCCAGCAGCTTAGCGCTTGGACTATACAATGAGCAGTTCTTC
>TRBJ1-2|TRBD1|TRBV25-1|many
CASSETGYGYTF
TGTGCCAGCAGTGAGACAGGGTATGGCTACACCTTC
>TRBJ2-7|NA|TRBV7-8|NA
CASSLRRIYEQYF
TGTGCCAGCAGCTTACGACGGATCTACGAGCAGTACTTC